A single sample is the source of the 13 T cell receptor beta chains below, sequenced in a study of shared clonotypes between healthy human individuals. Assay: immunoSEQ multiplex PCR; the TCRdb copy retains only in-frame clones and omits some. The sample contains over a million clones, approximately 98.5% of which appear only once. Sequencing was performed on naive CD4+ T cells sorted from blood. Subset denoted: CD45RA+ positively selected. These receptor sequences come from a man aged 25 to 40 in good health.

This clone was seen just once. The genes are TRBV11-2 and TRBJ2-7; no firm D call. CDR3 size: 15 residues. Germline values: CDR1 SGHAT, CDR2 FQNNGV. The V gene lost 1 base and the J gene lost 2 bases, with 12 bases spanning the gap. The CDR3, as DNA: TGTGCCAGCAGCTTAGGTTCTGGCGGAACCTACGAGCAGTACTTC. It yields the protein CASSLGSGGTYEQYF.

The chain joins TRBV9 to TRBJ2-1; 10 nucleotides line up with TRBD2. Per germline, CDR1 SGDLS and CDR2 YYNGEE. The CDR3 extends over 15 amino acids. J lost 3 bases, V lost 4 bases, and 4 bases had no gene match. This CDR3 reads CASSFRTSGYNEQFF. CDR3 nucleotide sequence: TGTGCCAGCAGCTTCCGGACTAGCGGCTACAATGAGCAGTTCTTC.

The chain links TRBV5-1 to TRBJ2-7; D is unclear. V gave up 5 bases and J gave up 6 bases, with 15 bases separating them. Germline V CDR1 and CDR2: SGHRS, YFSETQ. The CDR3 is 13 residues long. CDR3 residues: CASSGVPSGEQYF. CDR3 sequence (DNA): TGCGCCAGCAGTGGGGTACCTTCGGGCGAGCAGTACTTC.

The chain couples TRBV18 to TRBJ2-1; no reliable D call. CDR1 and CDR2 from the germline V gene are KGHSH and LQKENI. Trimming cost V 2 bases and J 0 bases, with 20 bases left between them. The CDR3 is 19 residues long. The CDR3 sequence is CASSPVSTTRRSSYNEQFF. The CDR3 nucleotides read TGTGCCAGCTCACCAGTTTCGACAACGCGCCGTAGCTCCTACAATGAGCAGTTCTTC.

The chain couples TRBV5-5 to TRBJ2-3; D not certain. This CDR3 spans 12 amino acids. Between the trimmed V and J ends, which lost 2 bases and 4 bases, there was a span of 5 bases. Per the germline V gene, CDR1 is SGHKS and CDR2 is YYEKEE (reference sequence). This CDR3 reads CASSFGSDTQYF. CDR3 in DNA: TGTGCCAGCAGCTTCGGGTCAGATACGCAGTATTTT.

The table lists this clone with a count of one. The rearrangement uses TRBV29-1 and TRBJ2-2; D tentatively reads TRBD1 or TRBD2 (6 bases each). V lost 4 bases, J lost 6 bases, and 15 bases lay in between. Germline V gene data show CDR1 as SQVTM and CDR2 as ANQGSEA. The CDR3 runs to 14 residues. The CDR3 sequence is CSVAEGGLAGELFF. CDR3 DNA: TGCAGCGTTGCGGAAGGGGGGTTGGCCGGGGAGCTGTTTTTT.

In this sample, this clone turned up once. The chain is built from TRBV27 and TRBJ2-1; D is unresolved. V lost 5 bases and J 9 bases, leaving 14 bases between the germline ends. Germline V gene sequence: CDR1 MNHEY, CDR2 SMNVEV (reference sequence). This CDR3 is built from 13 residues. The CDR3, as DNA: TGTGCCAGCAGTGTGGAACGTTATACTGAGCAGTTCTTC. Translating gives CASSVERYTEQFF.

The chain employs TRBV30 and TRBJ2-2, with 8 nucleotides matching TRBD2. The germline V gene has CDR1 GTSNPN and CDR2 SVGIG (reference sequence). J was trimmed by 0 bases and V by 4 bases; bases with no gene match: 1. This CDR3 is 14 amino acids long. The CDR3 DNA follows: TGTGCCTGGATGGGACTAGCGAACACCGGGGAGCTGTTTTTT. Protein: CAWMGLANTGELFF. The variable domain in full, completed from reference TRBV30 and TRBJ2-2, reads SQTIHQWPATLVQPVGSPLSLECTVEGTSNPNLYWYRQAAGRGLQLLFYSVGIGQISSEVPQNLSASRPQDRQFILSSKKLLLSDSGFYLCAWMGLANTGELFFGEGSRLTVL.

The rearrangement links TRBV4-3 to TRBJ2-1; D is uncertain. The CDR3 length is 13 residues. V lost 0 bases to trimming and J lost 11 bases, with 11 bases between them. Per the germline V gene, CDR1 is LGHNA and CDR2 is YSLEER. CDR3 DNA sequence: TGCGCCAGCAGCCAAGAAGTGAACCCCAAGCAGTTCTTC. Amino acids: CASSQEVNPKQFF.

V and J are TRBV5-4 and TRBJ2-7; TRBD1 is a possible D gene (5 bases). Per germline, CDR1 SGHNT and CDR2 YYREEE (reference sequence). The CDR3 runs 15 residues. Trimming left V 0 bases short and J 2 bases short, with 12 bases between. The CDR3 here is CASSLAKAGTYEQYF. In DNA, the CDR3 is TGTGCCAGCAGCTTGGCCAAGGCAGGGACCTACGAGCAGTACTTC.

The V gene is TRBV7-2, the J gene TRBJ2-2; D unclear. V was shortened by 4 bases and J by 7 bases, with 13 bases between the two germline ends. From germline, CDR1 is SGHTA and CDR2 FQGNSA. The CDR3 is 14 residues long. The CDR3 here is CASSSWAASGELFF. Written as DNA, the CDR3 is TGTGCCAGCAGCTCTTGGGCAGCCAGCGGGGAGCTGTTTTTT.

The V gene is TRBV19, the J gene TRBJ2-3, with D perhaps matching TRBD1 (5 bases). There are 14 residues in the CDR3. The germline V and J ends were trimmed by 8 bases and 9 bases, with 21 bases remaining between them. Per the germline V gene, CDR1 is LNHDA and CDR2 is SQIVND (reference sequence). The CDR3 DNA reads TGTGCCAGTCTCGACCATGGAGAAGACAGAACGCAGTATTTT. Its translation: CASLDHGEDRTQYF.

Here the CDR3 DNA reads TGTGCCAGCAGCTTAGGGTGGCAGGCGTTAGCTTTCTTT. This encodes CASSLGWQALAFF. The V and J genes are TRBV11-2 and TRBJ1-1, with D uncertain. The V end lost 1 base, the J end lost 10 bases, and 13 bases lay between the germline ends. The germline gives CDR1 SGHAT, CDR2 FQNNGV. The CDR3 loop spans 13 amino acids.